A single TCR beta chain is shown here with its context. This clonotype turned up a few times. Its recognized antigen is unknown. The sample holds no much larger clone one base away, and base qualities are not on file. PBMCs were isolated by Ficoll-Paque density gradient centrifugation. Sequencing relied on an Illumina NovaSeq 6000. TCRalpha and TCRbeta cDNA libraries were constructed by 5'RACE with constant-segment primers, with sample barcodes and unique molecular identifiers being introduced. RNA was extracted from every sample with Trizol reagent. Library amplification was performed in two PCR steps, and a second sample barcode and Illumina TruSeq adapters were introduced in the second step. Libraries were sequenced on an Illumina NovaSeq with 2 x 150 bp paired-end reads. As for the authors' bioinformatics: Reads were demultiplexed and collapsed into UMI-guided consensus sequences with migec v1.2.7. Using mixcr v2.1.11, UMI consensuses were aligned to TRA and TRB V and J templates and then assembled into clonotypes. Clonotypes were classified as expanded or contracted when called significant by both edgeR and NoisET, with noise models trained on biological replicates. edgeR calls used a false discovery rate-adjusted p below 0.01 and a log2 fold-change threshold of 1. PCA with hierarchical clustering of max-normalized trajectories of the 1000 most abundant clonotypes was used as exploratory dynamics analysis. Separately sequenced CD4+ and CD8+ repertoires were used to assign a CD4 or CD8 phenotype to each responding clone. In TCRdb, the public reads were trimmed at Q25 with fastp and aligned with MiXCR, with productive beta chains retained. Identical CDR3 protein sequences are pooled into one entry, listed with their most common genes and DNA. These V and J calls derive from TCRdb rather than the authors' analysis. This sample holds a few hundred thousand distinct CDR3 sequences; roughly 19% were observed only once. Under 25% of the sample comes from the top ten.

There are 15 amino acids in the CDR3, from cysteine to phenylalanine inclusive. Left in the record is the CDR3 DNA by itself, 45 bases read in frame from the first base. CDR1 is given as DFQATT and CDR2 as SNEGSKA, both from the germline V gene (reference sequence). Germline trimming: 5 bases from V, 3 bases from J; junction bases outside gene matches: 10. These data are taken from a study of T-cell memory formation after mild COVID-19 listed by TCRdb under 2021. Describing the broader study: Most TCR sequence clusters were specific to one of the two donors. The cohort was made up of two young adult volunteers, one female and one male, who were previously healthy. In a couple of donors, T-cell clones that expanded and contracted after mild COVID-19 were tracked by sequencing TCRalpha and TCRbeta repertoires over time.

Study-level results and caveats: Some responding clones were detected in pre-infection memory, which suggested that pre-existing cross-reactive memory T cells had joined the SARS-CoV-2 response. SARS-CoV-2 specificity of the second-wave clones peaking on day 37 was not confirmed. Contracting CD4+ clones appeared mostly in the CM and EM memory subsets, whereas CD8+ clones were enriched in EMRA. Only two mild cases were covered by the study, and larger cohorts that include severe cases with pre-infection samples were considered necessary. Clones that contracted from day 15 to 85 showed balanced CD4/CD8 phenotypes, whereas a second wave of clones that expanded from day 15 to 37 leaned towards CD4+.

This TCR derives from a young man who had mild COVID-19 (a few samples of this study predate the infection). The sample titles of this study are shuffled in the database, so cell type and time point are left out; the donor was told from shared clones. The V and J genes are TRBV20-1 and TRBJ2-3; TRBD2 matches 8 bases in the middle. Sequenced input: PBMCs or a T cell subset sorted from them (not recorded which). The bases are TGCAGTGCTGTCCCCGGGACTAGGGGAACAGATACGCAGTATTTT. Its protein reads: CSAVPGTRGTDTQYF.